The entry that follows covers one TCR beta chain sequence. The antigen is unknown. PCR involved 60 Vbeta and 13 Jbeta primers. Clones were read by immunoSEQ multiplex PCR, and TCRdb kept only the in-frame ones, dropping some. The table has around 160,000 clones, 75% seen once. These data belong to a study of cytomegalovirus exposure and HLA in healthy donors. Study observations and caveats: Fewer N-insertions than the roughly 650-donor mean were reportedly shown by an Asian-associated ancestry cluster in a later analysis.

Sequencing was performed on PBMCs. The receptor was isolated from a male donor in good health and CMV-seronegative.

The CDR3 loop reads CASSYGRGSSPLHF. In DNA form, the CDR3 reads TGTGCCAGCAGTTACGGCAGGGGGTCATCACCCCTCCACTTT. V usage is TRBV6-5 and J usage is TRBJ1-6, with 7 bases lining up with TRBD1. V shed 2 bases and J 10 bases; nucleotides not matched to a gene: 5. This CDR3 has 14 residues. Germline V lookup: CDR1 MNHEY, CDR2 SVGAGI.